This T cell receptor (beta chain) appears in the sequencing data of a study of beta chain features in type 1 diabetes. Study as a whole: Sorted cells numbering some 110 million were examined across all samples.

Expressed TCRB transcripts were sequenced after all isolated RNA was converted to cDNA. TCRdb's table, derived via immunoSEQ multiplex PCR, lists solely in-frame clones and lacks some. The data hold 970,000 or so clones, with 17% observed a single time. This clone was counted at least ten times. Its antigen remains unknown. Whole-study findings and limits: Moderate yet significant TCRB CDR3 shortening was seen in Type 1 diabetes patients in all four CD4+ subsets.

The purity of all sorted populations exceeded 98%. The germline V gene has CDR1 ENHRY and CDR2 SYGVKD. Trimming stripped 5 bases from V and 5 bases from J, with 10 bases between. The CDR3 runs to 12 residues. This sequence was found in a woman aged 18-30 years in good health. Material: naive CD4+ T cells from blood. The chain uses TRBV10-3 and TRBJ2-7; D unresolved. CDR3 region: CAISSRADEQYF. The CDR3 DNA reads TGTGCCATCAGTTCAAGAGCAGACGAGCAGTACTTC.